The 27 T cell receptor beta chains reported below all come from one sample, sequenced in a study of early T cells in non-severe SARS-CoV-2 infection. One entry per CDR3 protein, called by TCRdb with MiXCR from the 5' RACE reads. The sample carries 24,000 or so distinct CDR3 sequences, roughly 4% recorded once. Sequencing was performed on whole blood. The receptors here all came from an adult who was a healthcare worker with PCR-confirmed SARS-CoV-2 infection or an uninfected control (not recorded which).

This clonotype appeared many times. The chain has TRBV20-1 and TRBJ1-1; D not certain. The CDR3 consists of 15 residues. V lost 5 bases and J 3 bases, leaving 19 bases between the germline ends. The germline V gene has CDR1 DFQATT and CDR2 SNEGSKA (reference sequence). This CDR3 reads CSADSGPTVHTEAFF. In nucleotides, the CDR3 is TGCAGTGCTGATTCCGGGCCCACGGTCCACACTGAAGCTTTCTTT.

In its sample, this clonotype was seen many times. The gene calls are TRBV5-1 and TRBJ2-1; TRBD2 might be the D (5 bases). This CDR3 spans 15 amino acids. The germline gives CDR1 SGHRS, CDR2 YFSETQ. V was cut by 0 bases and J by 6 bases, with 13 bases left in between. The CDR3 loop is CASSLAEEAANEQFF. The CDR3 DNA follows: TGCGCCAGCAGCTTGGCCGAGGAAGCGGCCAATGAGCAGTTCTTC.

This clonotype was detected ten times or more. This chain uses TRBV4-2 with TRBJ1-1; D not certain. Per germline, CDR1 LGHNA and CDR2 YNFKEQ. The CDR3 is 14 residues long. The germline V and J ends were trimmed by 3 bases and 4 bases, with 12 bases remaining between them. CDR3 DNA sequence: TGTGCCAGCAGCCAGGACCGGGAAGGCACTGAAGCTTTCTTT. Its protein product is CASSQDREGTEAFF.

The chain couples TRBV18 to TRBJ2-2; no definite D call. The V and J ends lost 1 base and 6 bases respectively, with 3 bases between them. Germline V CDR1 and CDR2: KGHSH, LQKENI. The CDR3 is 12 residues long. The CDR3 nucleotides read TGTGCCAGCTCACCACGGGCCGGGGAGCTGTTTTTT. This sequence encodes CASSPRAGELFF.

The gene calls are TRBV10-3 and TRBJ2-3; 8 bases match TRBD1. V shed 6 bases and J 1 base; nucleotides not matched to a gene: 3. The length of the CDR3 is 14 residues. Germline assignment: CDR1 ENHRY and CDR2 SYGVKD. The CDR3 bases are TGTGCCATCAGAGGGACAGGAGGCACAGATACGCAGTATTTT. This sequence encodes CAIRGTGGTDTQYF.

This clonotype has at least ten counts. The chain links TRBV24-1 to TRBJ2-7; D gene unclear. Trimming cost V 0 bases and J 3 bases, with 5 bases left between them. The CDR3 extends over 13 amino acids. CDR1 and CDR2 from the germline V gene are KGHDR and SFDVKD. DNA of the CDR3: TGTGCCACCAGTGATTTGAGCTACTACGAGCAGTACTTC. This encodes CATSDLSYYEQYF.

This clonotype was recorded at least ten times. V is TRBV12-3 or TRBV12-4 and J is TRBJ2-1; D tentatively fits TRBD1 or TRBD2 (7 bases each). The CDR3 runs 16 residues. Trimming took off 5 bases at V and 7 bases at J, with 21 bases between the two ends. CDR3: CASSPAGEGAGNEQFF. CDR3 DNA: TGTGCCAGCAGTCCCGCGGGGGAGGGGGCGGGAAATGAGCAGTTCTTC.

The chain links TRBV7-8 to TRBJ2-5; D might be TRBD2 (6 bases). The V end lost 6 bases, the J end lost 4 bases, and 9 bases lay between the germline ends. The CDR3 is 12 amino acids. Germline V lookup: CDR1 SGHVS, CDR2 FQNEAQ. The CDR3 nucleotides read TGTGCCAGCAGTACGGGGGTAGAGACCCAGTACTTC. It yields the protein CASSTGVETQYF. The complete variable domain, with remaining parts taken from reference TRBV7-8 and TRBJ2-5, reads GAGVSQSPRYKVAKRGQDVALRCDPISGHVSLFWYQQALGQGPEFLTYFQNEAQLDKSGLPSDRFFAERPEGSVSTLKIQRTQQEDSAVYLCASSTGVETQYFGPGTRLLVL.

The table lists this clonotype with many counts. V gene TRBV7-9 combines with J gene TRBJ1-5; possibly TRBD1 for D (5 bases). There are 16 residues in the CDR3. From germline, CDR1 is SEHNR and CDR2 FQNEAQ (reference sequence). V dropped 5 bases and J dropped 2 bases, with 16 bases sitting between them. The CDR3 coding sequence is TGTGCCAGCAGCCCTAGCGGGGGTCGTGGCAATCAGCCCCAGCATTTT. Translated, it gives CASSPSGGRGNQPQHF. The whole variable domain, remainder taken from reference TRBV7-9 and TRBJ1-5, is DTGVSQNPRHKITKRGQNVTFRCDPISEHNRLYWYRQTLGQGPEFLTYFQNEAQLEKSRLLSDRFSAERPKGSFSTLEIQRTEQGDSAMYLCASSPSGGRGNQPQHFGDGTRLSIL.

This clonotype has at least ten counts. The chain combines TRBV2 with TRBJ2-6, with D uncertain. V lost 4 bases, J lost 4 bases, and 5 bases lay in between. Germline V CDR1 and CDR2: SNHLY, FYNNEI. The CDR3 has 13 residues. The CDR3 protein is CASSATGANVLTF. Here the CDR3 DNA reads TGTGCCAGCAGTGCCACCGGGGCCAACGTCCTGACTTTC.

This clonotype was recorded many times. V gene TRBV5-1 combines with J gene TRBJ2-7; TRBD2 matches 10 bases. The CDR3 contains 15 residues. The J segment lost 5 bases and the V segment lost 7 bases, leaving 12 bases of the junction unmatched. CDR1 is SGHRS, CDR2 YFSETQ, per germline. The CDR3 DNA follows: TGCGCCAGCTCCCTAAGCGCTCTAGCGGGAGACGAGCAGTACTTC. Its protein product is CASSLSALAGDEQYF.

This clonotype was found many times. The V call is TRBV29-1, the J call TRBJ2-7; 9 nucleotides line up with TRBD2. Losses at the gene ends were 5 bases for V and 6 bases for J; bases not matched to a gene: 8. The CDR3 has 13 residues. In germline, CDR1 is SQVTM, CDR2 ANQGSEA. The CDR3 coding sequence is TGCAGCGTTTTGCCTAGCGGGAAAGGCGAGCAGTACTTC. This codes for CSVLPSGKGEQYF.

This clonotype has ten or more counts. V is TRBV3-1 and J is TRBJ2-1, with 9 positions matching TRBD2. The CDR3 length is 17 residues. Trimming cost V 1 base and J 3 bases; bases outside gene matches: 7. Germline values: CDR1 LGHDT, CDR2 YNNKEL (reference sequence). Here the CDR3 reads CASSQVGVAGDYNEQFF. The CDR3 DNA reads TGTGCCAGCAGCCAAGTTGGGGTAGCGGGAGACTACAATGAGCAGTTCTTC.

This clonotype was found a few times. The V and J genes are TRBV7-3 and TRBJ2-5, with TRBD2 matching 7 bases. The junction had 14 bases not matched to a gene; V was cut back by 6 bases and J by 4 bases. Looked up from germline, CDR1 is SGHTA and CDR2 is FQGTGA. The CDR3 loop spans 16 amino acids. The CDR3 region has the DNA TGTGCCAGCAGTCGGTTTGGAGCGGGATTAGGAGAGACCCAGTACTTC. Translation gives CASSRFGAGLGETQYF.

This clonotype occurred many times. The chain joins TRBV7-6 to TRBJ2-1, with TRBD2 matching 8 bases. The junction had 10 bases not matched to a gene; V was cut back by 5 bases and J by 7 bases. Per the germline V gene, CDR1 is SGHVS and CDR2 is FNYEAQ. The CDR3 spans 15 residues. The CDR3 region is CASSPRTSPENEQFF. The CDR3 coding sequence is TGTGCCAGCAGCCCGAGGACTAGCCCCGAGAATGAGCAGTTCTTC.

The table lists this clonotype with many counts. The CDR3: CASSRTGTYEQYF. The CDR3, as DNA: TGTGCCAGCAGCCGCACAGGAACCTACGAGCAGTACTTC. The chain recombines TRBV5-6 with TRBJ2-7, with D maybe TRBD1 (5 bases). Trimming cost V 4 bases and J 2 bases, with 10 bases left between them. The V gene's germline CDR1 is SGHDT and CDR2 YYEEEE. The CDR3 length is 13 residues.

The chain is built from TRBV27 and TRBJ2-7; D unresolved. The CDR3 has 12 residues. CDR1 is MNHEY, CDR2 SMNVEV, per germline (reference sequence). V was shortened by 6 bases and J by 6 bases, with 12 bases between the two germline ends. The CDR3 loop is CASRPLVGEQYF. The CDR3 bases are TGTGCCAGCAGGCCGCTGGTTGGCGAGCAGTACTTC.

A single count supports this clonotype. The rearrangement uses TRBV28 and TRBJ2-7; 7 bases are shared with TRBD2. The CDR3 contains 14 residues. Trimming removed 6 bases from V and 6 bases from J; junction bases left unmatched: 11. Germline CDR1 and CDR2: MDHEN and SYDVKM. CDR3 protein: CASSIRELAPEQYF. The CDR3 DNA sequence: TGTGCCAGCAGCATTAGAGAACTAGCGCCCGAGCAGTACTTC. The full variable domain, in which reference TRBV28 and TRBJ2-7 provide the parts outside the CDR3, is DVKVTQSSRYLVKRTGEKVFLECVQDMDHENMFWYRQDPGLGLRLIYFSYDVKMKEKGDIPEGYSVSREKKERFSLILESASTNQTSMYLCASSIRELAPEQYFGPGTRLTVT.

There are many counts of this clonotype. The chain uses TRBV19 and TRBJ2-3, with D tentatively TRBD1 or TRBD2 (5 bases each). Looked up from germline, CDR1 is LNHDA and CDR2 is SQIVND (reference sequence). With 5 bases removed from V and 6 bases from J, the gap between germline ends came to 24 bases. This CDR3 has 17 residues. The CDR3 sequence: CASSPSGTPVGQDTQYF. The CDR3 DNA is TGTGCCAGTAGTCCTTCCGGGACCCCAGTCGGTCAGGATACGCAGTATTTT.

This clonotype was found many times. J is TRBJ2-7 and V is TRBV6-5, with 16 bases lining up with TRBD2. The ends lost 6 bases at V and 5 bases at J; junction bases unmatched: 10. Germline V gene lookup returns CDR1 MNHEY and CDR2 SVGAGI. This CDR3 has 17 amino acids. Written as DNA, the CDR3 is TGTGCCAGCAGCTCCGGGACTAGCGGGAGGGCTTCCCACGAGCAGTACTTC. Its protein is CASSSGTSGRASHEQYF.

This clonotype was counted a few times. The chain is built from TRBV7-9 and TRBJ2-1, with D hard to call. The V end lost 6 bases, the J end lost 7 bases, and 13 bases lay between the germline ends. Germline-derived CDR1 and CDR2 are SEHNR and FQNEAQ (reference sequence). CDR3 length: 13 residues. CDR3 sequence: CASRHPPENEQFF. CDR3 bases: TGTGCCAGCAGACACCCTCCCGAGAATGAGCAGTTCTTC.

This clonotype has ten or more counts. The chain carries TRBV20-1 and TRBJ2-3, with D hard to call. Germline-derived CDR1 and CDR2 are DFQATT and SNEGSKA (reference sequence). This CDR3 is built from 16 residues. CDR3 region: CSYLFGGGSSTDTQYF. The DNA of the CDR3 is TGCAGCTACCTTTTCGGCGGCGGAAGTAGCACAGATACGCAGTATTTT.

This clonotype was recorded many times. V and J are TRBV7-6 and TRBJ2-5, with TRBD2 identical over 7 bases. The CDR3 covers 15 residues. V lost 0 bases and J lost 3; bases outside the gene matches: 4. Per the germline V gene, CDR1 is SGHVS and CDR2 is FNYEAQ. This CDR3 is CASSLAGSGKETQYF. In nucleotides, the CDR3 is TGTGCCAGCAGCTTAGCGGGGAGCGGGAAAGAGACCCAGTACTTC.

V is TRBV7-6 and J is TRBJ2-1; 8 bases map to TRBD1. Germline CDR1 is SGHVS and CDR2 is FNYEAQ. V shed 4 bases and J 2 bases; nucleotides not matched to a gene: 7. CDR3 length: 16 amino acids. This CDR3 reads CASSSAGGRAYNEQFF. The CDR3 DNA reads TGTGCCAGCAGCTCCGCAGGGGGCAGGGCCTACAATGAGCAGTTCTTC.

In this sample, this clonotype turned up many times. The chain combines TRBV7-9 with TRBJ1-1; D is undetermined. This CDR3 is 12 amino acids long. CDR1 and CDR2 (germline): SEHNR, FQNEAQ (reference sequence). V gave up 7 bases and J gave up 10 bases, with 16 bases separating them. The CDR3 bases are TGTGCCAGCACCCCCCCGGGTCGTTCAGCTTTCTTT. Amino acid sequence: CASTPPGRSAFF.

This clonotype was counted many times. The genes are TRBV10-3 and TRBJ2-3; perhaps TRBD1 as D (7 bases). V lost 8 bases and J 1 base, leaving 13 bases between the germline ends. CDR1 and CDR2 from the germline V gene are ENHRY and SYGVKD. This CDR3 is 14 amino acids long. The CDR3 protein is CAISRDSRTDTQYF. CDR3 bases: TGTGCCATCTCGCGGGACAGTCGCACAGATACGCAGTATTTT.

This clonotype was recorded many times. DNA for the CDR3: TGTGCCAGCAGTTTATCGGGCCCTAGGGAAGCTTTCTTT. It codes for CASSLSGPREAFF. This chain uses TRBV28 with TRBJ1-1; no definite D call. The length of the CDR3 is 13 residues. Trimming shortened V by 1 base and J by 8 bases, and 11 bases separated the two germline ends. In germline, CDR1 is MDHEN, CDR2 SYDVKM.